Below, 10 T cell receptor beta chains from the same sample are listed, as sequenced in a study of blood T cells in healthy people across ages. The second PCR ran roughly 6 to 11 cycles with a sample-barcoded 5' primer and J-beta primers. TCRdb passed the 5' RACE reads through MiXCR, listing each CDR3 protein once. The table includes 1.5 million to 2 million distinct CDR3 sequences, under 30% detected once. Sample: blood. The receptors derive from a woman aged 25 to 39 in good health.

The rearrangement uses TRBV6-6 and TRBJ2-3; TRBD1 aligns across 9 bases. CDR3 length equals 14 residues. With V trimmed by 4 bases and J by 7 bases, 6 bases remained unmatched. The V gene's germline CDR1 is MNHNY and CDR2 SVGAGI (reference sequence). The chain's CDR3 is CASSSTGGKNTQYF. The DNA for the CDR3 is TGTGCCAGCAGTTCAACAGGGGGCAAGAATACGCAGTATTTT.

This clonotype came up many times. The CDR3 spells CASSLEGGNIQYF. The CDR3 bases are TGCGCCAGCAGCTTGGAAGGGGGGAACATTCAGTACTTC. V is TRBV5-1 and J is TRBJ2-4; D is tentatively TRBD1 or TRBD2 (6 bases each). V was shortened by 0 bases and J by 7 bases, with 8 bases between the two germline ends. Germline V CDR1 and CDR2: SGHRS, YFSETQ. There are 13 residues in the CDR3.

J is TRBJ2-5 and V is TRBV20-1; no clear D gene. The germline gives CDR1 DFQATT, CDR2 SNEGSKA (reference sequence). Trimming stripped 2 bases from V and 1 base from J, with 11 bases between. The CDR3 contains 14 residues. The CDR3 reads CSARSPDSQETQYF. CDR3 nucleotides: TGCAGTGCTAGATCGCCCGATTCCCAAGAGACCCAGTACTTC.

The chain recombines TRBV7-9 with TRBJ2-2; 7 bases match TRBD1. J gave up 0 bases and V 6 bases, and 10 bases lay outside the gene matches. In germline, CDR1 is SEHNR, CDR2 FQNEAQ (reference sequence). The CDR3 contains 17 residues. For the CDR3, the DNA is TGTGCCAGCAGGAAAAACGACAGGGTCGCGAACACCGGGGAGCTGTTTTTT. Amino acid sequence: CASRKNDRVANTGELFF.

For this clonotype: The junction shows a germline mismatch at one end, possibly a read error. The genes are TRBV18 and TRBJ2-5; 8 bases fit TRBD2. The germline V gene encodes CDR1 KGHSH and CDR2 LQKENI. CDR3 length: 14 residues. This CDR3 is CASSPREAQETQYF. The CDR3 region has the DNA TGCGCCAGCAGCCCGCGGGAGGCCCAAGAGACCCAGTACTTC.

Only one count was recorded for this clonotype. A much larger clone is a single base away; this may be a read error. V gene TRBV7-2 combines with J gene TRBJ2-3; 8 nucleotides match TRBD2. In germline, CDR1 is SGHTA, CDR2 FQGNSA. The CDR3 has 15 residues. DNA for the CDR3: TGTGCCAGCAGCCGTAAGCGGGAGAACACAGGTACGCAGTATTTT. This gives the protein CASSRKRENTGTQYF. Drawing the rest from reference TRBV7-2 and TRBJ2-3, the complete variable domain is GAGVSQSPSNKVTEKGKDVELRCDPISGHTALYWYRQSLGQGLEFLIYFQGNSAPDKSGLPSDRFSAERTGGSVSTLTIQRTQQEDSAVYLCASSRKRENTGTQYFGPGTRLTVL.

The chain is built from TRBV20-1 and TRBJ2-3, with 7 bases lining up with TRBD1. The CDR3 length is 17 residues. CDR1 is DFQATT and CDR2 is SNEGSKA in the germline V gene (reference sequence). With 5 bases clipped from V and 2 bases from J, the junction kept 16 bases outside the gene matches. The CDR3, as DNA: TGCAGTGCTCCGACAGACAGGGCAGAAACCCTCACAGATACGCAGTATTTT. Its protein product is CSAPTDRAETLTDTQYF.

This clonotype appeared a few times. The chain combines TRBV20-1 with TRBJ2-1; D remains unclear. Germline CDR1 is DFQATT and CDR2 is SNEGSKA (reference sequence). The V gene lost 1 base and the J gene lost 8 bases, with 9 bases spanning the gap. The CDR3 has 12 amino acids. This CDR3 reads CSARVWADEQFF. The DNA of the CDR3 is TGCAGTGCTAGAGTGTGGGCGGATGAGCAGTTCTTC.

The chain is built from TRBV9 and TRBJ2-3, with D uncertain. V lost 3 bases to trimming and J lost 6 bases, with 8 bases between them. The CDR3 has 12 amino acids. CDR1 and CDR2 from the germline V gene are SGDLS and YYNGEE. The CDR3 region is CASSALLDTQYF. The CDR3 nucleotides read TGTGCCAGCAGCGCGCTCCTCGATACGCAGTATTTT.

In this sample, this clonotype turned up a few times. This chain joins TRBV28 and TRBJ2-2, with D possibly being TRBD1 (5 bases). This CDR3 has 12 residues. Trimming removed 6 bases from V and 10 bases from J, with 12 bases in between. Germline CDR1 and CDR2: MDHEN and SYDVKM. The CDR3 nucleotides are TGTGCCAGCAGGGCAGGGCGCGTGGAGCTGTTTTTT. This sequence encodes CASRAGRVELFF.